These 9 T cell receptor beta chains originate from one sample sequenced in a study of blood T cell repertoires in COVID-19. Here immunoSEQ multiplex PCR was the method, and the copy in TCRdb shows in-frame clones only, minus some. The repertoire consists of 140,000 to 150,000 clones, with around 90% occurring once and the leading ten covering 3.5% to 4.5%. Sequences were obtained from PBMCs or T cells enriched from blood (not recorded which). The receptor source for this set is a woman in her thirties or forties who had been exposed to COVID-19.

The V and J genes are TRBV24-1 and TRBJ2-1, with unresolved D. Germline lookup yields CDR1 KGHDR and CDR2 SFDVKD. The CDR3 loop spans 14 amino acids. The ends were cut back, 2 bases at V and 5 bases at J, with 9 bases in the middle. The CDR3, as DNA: TGTGCCACCAGTGATTCCCCTAGAGACAATGAGCAGTTCTTC. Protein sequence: CATSDSPRDNEQFF.

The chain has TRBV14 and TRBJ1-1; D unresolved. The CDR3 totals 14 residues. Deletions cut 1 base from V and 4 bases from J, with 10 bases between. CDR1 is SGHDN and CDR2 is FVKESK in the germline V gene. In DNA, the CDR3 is TGTGCCAGCAGCCAAGTACGGGGATTCACTGAAGCTTTCTTT. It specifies CASSQVRGFTEAFF.

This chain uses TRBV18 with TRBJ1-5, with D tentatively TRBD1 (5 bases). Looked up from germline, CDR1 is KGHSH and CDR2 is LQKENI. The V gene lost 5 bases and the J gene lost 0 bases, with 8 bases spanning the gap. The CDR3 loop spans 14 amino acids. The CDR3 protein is CASSSDSSNQPQHF. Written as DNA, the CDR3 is TGTGCCAGCTCATCCGACAGTAGCAATCAGCCCCAGCATTTT.

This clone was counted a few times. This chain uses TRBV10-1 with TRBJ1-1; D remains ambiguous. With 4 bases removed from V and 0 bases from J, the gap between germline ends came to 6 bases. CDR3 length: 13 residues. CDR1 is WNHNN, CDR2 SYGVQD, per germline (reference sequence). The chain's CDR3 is CASSVYMNTEAFF. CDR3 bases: TGCGCCAGCAGTGTTTACATGAACACTGAAGCTTTCTTT.

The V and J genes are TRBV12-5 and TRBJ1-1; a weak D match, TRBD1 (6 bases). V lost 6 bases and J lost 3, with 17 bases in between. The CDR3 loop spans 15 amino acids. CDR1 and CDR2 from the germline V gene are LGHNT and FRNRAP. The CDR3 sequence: CASGETGQSYTEAFF. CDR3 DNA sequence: TGTGCTAGTGGGGAGACAGGACAGAGTTACACTGAAGCTTTCTTT.

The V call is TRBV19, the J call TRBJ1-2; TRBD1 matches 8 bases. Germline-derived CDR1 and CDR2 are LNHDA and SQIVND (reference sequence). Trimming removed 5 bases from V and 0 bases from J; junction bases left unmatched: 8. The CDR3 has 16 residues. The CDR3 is CASSPLDRGTNYGYTF. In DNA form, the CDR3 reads TGTGCCAGTAGTCCCCTCGACAGGGGTACTAACTATGGCTACACCTTC.

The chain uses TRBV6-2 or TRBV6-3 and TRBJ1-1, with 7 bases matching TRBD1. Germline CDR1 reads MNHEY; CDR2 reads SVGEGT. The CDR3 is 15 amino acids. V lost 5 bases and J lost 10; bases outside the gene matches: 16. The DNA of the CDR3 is TGTGCCAGCAGTAAAGCTGCCCAGGGGGAGGTTGGAGCTTTCTTT. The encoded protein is CASSKAAQGEVGAFF.

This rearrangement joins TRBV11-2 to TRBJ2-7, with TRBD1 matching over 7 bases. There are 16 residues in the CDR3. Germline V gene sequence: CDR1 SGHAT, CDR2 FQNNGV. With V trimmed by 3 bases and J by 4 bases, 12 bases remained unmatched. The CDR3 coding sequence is TGTGCCAGCAGCTTCCCGAGACAGGGACAAGAGTACGAGCAGTACTTC. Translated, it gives CASSFPRQGQEYEQYF.

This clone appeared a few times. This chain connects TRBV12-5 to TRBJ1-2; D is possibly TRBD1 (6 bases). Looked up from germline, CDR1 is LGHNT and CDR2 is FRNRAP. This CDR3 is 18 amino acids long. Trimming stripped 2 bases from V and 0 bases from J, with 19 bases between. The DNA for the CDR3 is TGTGCTAGTGGTTTGCTCCCGGGACAAGGAAAAACTAACTATGGCTACACCTTC. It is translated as CASGLLPGQGKTNYGYTF.